The present TCR beta chain was sequenced within a study of OX40 agonist ivuxolimab in advanced cancers. Study context: The group had a mean age of about 60 years, ranged from about 20 to 85, and was around 86% male.

The data were produced by immunoSEQ multiplex PCR, yet TCRdb's version contains in-frame clones alone and is incomplete. The sample has some 86,000 clones, more than 85% seen once. Blood draws occurred at baseline, cycle 4 day 1, and cycle 7 day 1. Findings and limits, study-wide: With doses of 0.1-3.0 mg/kg, partial responders showed among the lowest clonal expansion. At doses 0.1 to 3.0 mg/kg, CD4+ and CD8+ clones expanded.

Of note for this clone: Its specificity is unknown.

V lost 7 bases to trimming and J lost 7 bases, with 11 bases between them. Germline CDR1 is LNHDA and CDR2 is SQIVND (reference sequence). The CDR3 covers 13 residues. This clonotype originated in an adult with an advanced solid tumor such as melanoma, head and neck, liver or kidney cancer. The rearrangement joins TRBV19 to TRBJ1-6; no clear D gene. This material consisted of CD4+ or CD8+ T cells sorted from blood, taken in a trial of the OX40 agonist ivuxolimab. The CDR3 region has the DNA TGTGCCAGTACTAGCAGGTCAAATTCACCCCTCCACTTT. Protein product: CASTSRSNSPLHF.